This T cell receptor (beta chain) emerged from a study of blood T cell repertoires in COVID-19. Background on the study: The origin of the acute and convalescent COVID-19 samples was the United States, Italy and Spain.

Profiling relied on immunoSEQ multiplex PCR, and the TCRdb table lists in-frame clones only, not all of them. The sample includes 380,000 or so clones, roughly 90% of them seen just once. The V and J ends lost 6 bases and 1 base, in that order; junction bases with no gene match: 4. Germline V lookup: CDR1 SQVTM, CDR2 ANQGSEA. There are 13 residues in the CDR3. The V gene is TRBV29-1, the J gene TRBJ1-1, with TRBD1 identical over 8 bases. This receptor was obtained from a man between 35 and 55 years old with acute or convalescent COVID-19. The sequenced sample consisted of peripheral blood. The CDR3 region has the DNA TGCAGCGTAAGACAGGGGCGGAACACTGAAGCTTTCTTT. As protein: CSVRQGRNTEAFF.